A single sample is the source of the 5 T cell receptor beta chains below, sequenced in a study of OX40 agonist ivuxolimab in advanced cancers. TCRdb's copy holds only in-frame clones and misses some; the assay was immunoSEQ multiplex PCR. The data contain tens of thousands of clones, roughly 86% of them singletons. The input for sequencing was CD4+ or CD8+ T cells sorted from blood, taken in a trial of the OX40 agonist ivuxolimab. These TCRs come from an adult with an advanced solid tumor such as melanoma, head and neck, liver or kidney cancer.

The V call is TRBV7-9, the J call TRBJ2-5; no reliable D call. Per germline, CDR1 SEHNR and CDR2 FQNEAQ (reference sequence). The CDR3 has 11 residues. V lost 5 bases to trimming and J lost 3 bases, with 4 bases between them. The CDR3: CASSEEETQYF. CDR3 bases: TGTGCCAGCAGCGAGGAAGAGACCCAGTACTTC.

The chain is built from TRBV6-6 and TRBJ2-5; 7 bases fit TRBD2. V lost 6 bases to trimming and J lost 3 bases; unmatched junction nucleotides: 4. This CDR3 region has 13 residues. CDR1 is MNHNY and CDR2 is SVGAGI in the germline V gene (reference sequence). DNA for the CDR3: TGTGCCAGCAGCAGGAGCGGGGAAGAGACCCAGTACTTC. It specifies CASSRSGEETQYF.

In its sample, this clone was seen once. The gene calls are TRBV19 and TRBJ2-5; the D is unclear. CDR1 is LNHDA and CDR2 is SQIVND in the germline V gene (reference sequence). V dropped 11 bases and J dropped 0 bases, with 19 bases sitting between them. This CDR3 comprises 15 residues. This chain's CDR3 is CASSSISENQETQYF. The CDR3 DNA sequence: TGTGCCTCGAGTAGTATTTCTGAAAACCAAGAGACCCAGTACTTC.

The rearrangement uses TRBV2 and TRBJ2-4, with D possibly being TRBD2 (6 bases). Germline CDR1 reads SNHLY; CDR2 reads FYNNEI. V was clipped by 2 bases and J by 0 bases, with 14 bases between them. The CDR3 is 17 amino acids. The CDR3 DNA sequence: TGTGCCAGCAGTGAAAGACTAGTAGGACAAGCCAAAAACATTCAGTACTTC. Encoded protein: CASSERLVGQAKNIQYF.

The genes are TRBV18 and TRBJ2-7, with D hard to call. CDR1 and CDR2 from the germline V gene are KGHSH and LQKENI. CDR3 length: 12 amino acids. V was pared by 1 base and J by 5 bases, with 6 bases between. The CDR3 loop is CASSPRDDEQYF. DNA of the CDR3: TGTGCCAGCTCACCACGAGATGACGAGCAGTACTTC.